These T cell receptor beta chains were read from a single sample in a study of OX40 agonist ivuxolimab in advanced cancers. Generated by immunoSEQ multiplex PCR, the TCRdb table keeps only in-frame clones and is missing some. Of over 100,000 clones in the sample, approximately 94% were seen once. The sample consisted of CD4+ or CD8+ T cells sorted from blood, taken in a trial of the OX40 agonist ivuxolimab. Receptors originate from an adult with an advanced solid tumor such as melanoma, head and neck, liver or kidney cancer. Each CDR3 is given with its conserved first and last residue. A D gene is named only where the DNA matches it firmly. Not every row has a clone size; where given, it reads once, few, many or a size class.

j_call v_call d_call clone_size cdr3_nt cdr3_aa
TRBJ1-1 TRBV5-4 TRBD1 . TGCGCCAGCAGCCAAGATGGGACAGGGACCTACACTGAAGCTTTCTTT CASSQDGTGTYTEAFF
TRBJ1-1 TRBV6-5 . . TGTGCCAGCAGTTACTCGCTGGGGGGCGACACTGAAGCTTTCTTT CASSYSLGGDTEAFF
TRBJ1-2 TRBV4-1 TRBD1 once TGCGCCAGCAGCCAGGATAGGGACAGGGCGGGCTACACCTTC CASSQDRDRAGYTF
TRBJ1-2 TRBV6-5 . . TGTGCCAGCAGTTACTCGGGAGCCGGGACCTCCTATGGCTACACCTTC CASSYSGAGTSYGYTF
TRBJ2-3 TRBV7-7 TRBD2 once TGTGCTAGCAGCTTAGGGCGCGGGAGGGGCACAGATACGCAGTATTTT CASSLGRGRGTDTQYF
TRBJ2-5 TRBV7-8 . once TGTGCCAGCAGCTTAGACGGGCCGAGGCAAGAGACCCAGTACTTC CASSLDGPRQETQYF
TRBJ1-1 TRBV4-3 TRBD1 . TGCGCCAGCGGCCAACAACCTACAGGGGCCACTGAAGCTTTCTTT CASGQQPTGATEAFF
TRBJ2-3 TRBV30 . . TGTGCCTGGAGTGTAGGCCAGGGGGGTACGCAGTATTTT CAWSVGQGGTQYF
TRBJ1-2 TRBV9 TRBD1 . TGTGCCAGCAGCGGGCAGACAGGGTTCGACTATGGCTACACCTTC CASSGQTGFDYGYTF
TRBJ2-4 TRBV6-1 . . TGTGCCAGCAGTCAAGGAAACATTCAGTACTTC CASSQGNIQYF
TRBJ1-1 TRBV6-4 . . TGTGCCAGCAGTGGGGGCCAGGGAACTGAAGCTTTCTTT CASSGGQGTEAFF
TRBJ1-3 TRBV5-8 . . TGTGCCAGCAGCCTCACATCGCCTCACTCTGGAAACACCATATATTTT CASSLTSPHSGNTIYF
TRBJ1-4 TRBV4-1 . once TGCGCCAGCAGCCAAGATTTCTTGGGGGCTAATGAAAAACTGTTTTTT CASSQDFLGANEKLFF
TRBJ2-1 TRBV5-8 . . TGTGCCAGCAGGCTATACCGGGAATCCTACAATGAGCAGTTCTTC CASRLYRESYNEQFF
TRBJ2-7 TRBV7-2 TRBD2 . TGTGCCAGCAGCACCCTAGCCCGGGGGGTCCCCTACGAGCAGTACTTC CASSTLARGVPYEQYF
TRBJ2-5 TRBV23-1 . . TGCGCCAGCAGTCAATCGGGCGGACATAGGGTTTTAGAGACCCAGTACTTC CASSQSGGHRVLETQYF
TRBJ1-2 TRBV6-5 TRBD1 . TGTGCCAGCAGATCAGGGGGGGGCGGCTATGGCTACACCTTC CASRSGGGGYGYTF
TRBJ2-3 TRBV28 TRBD2 . TGTGCCAGCAGTTTATGGACTAGCGGTGGCACAGATACGCAGTATTTT CASSLWTSGGTDTQYF
TRBJ2-2 TRBV7-8 TRBD2 . TGTGCCAGCAGGAATCCTCCGGGACTAGCGGGGGCCCACACCGGGGAGCTGTTTTTT CASRNPPGLAGAHTGELFF
TRBJ2-5 TRBV5-1 . . TGCGCCAGCACGGAAGGGGGGCGTGAGACCCAGTACTTC CASTEGGRETQYF
TRBJ2-1 TRBV6-5 . . TGTGCCAGCAGTTACCCCGGAGGAGTCCACAATGAGCAGTTCTTC CASSYPGGVHNEQFF
TRBJ2-5 TRBV7-2 TRBD2 . TGTGCCAGCCGCAGCAGGATTACCGGGACTAGCGGCCAAGAGACCCAGTACTTC CASRSRITGTSGQETQYF
TRBJ1-2 TRBV6-1 TRBD1 . TGTGCCAGCAGTAATACAGGGGCCTACACCTTC CASSNTGAYTF
TRBJ2-7 TRBV19 . . TGTGCCAGTACCGGGACGGAGTCCCCCTACGAGCAGTACTTC CASTGTESPYEQYF
TRBJ1-5 TRBV7-6 . . TGTGCCAGCAGCTTAGTGTCCACCCGAGGGGGAGGCAATCAGCCCCAGCATTTT CASSLVSTRGGGNQPQHF
TRBJ2-5 TRBV7-9 . . TGTGCCAGCAGCGCCCTCGACGGGAACATTAAAGAGACCCAGTACTTC CASSALDGNIKETQYF
TRBJ1-5 TRBV9 . . TGTGCCAGCAGCGTAGGTCACGGGGGTCAGCCCCAGCATTTT CASSVGHGGQPQHF
TRBJ2-1 TRBV20-1 . . TGCAGTGCTGGAGGGATACAGCAGTTCTTC CSAGGIQQFF
TRBJ2-2 TRBV10-1 TRBD2 once TGCGCCAGCAGTGACGGACTAGGGGTCACCGGGGAGCTGTTTTTT CASSDGLGVTGELFF
TRBJ2-1 TRBV5-4 . . TGTGCCAGCAGCCTGGACACCTACAATGAGCAGTTCTTC CASSLDTYNEQFF
TRBJ1-2 TRBV4-1 TRBD1 . TGCGCCAGCAGCCAAGGGGACAGGCAACAACCCTATGGCTACACCTTC CASSQGDRQQPYGYTF
TRBJ2-1 TRBV7-8 . . TGTGCCAGCAGCTTTAACAGGGTTTCGAACAATGAGCAGTTCTTC CASSFNRVSNNEQFF
TRBJ1-1 TRBV6-5 . . TGTGCCAGCAGTTACTGGGGGGCGGTGGTCACTGAAGCTTTCTTT CASSYWGAVVTEAFF
TRBJ2-2 TRBV29-1 . . TGCAGCGTGAGACAGGAGCGCACCGGGGAGCTGTTTTTT CSVRQERTGELFF
TRBJ2-1 TRBV18 . . TGTGCCAGCTCACCCCCACTGCGGGACCTCAATGAGCAGTTCTTC CASSPPLRDLNEQFF
TRBJ1-2 TRBV19 TRBD1 . TGTGCCAGTGGACAGGGGAAGGGTGGCTACACCTTC CASGQGKGGYTF
TRBJ1-2 TRBV7-6 . . TGTGCCAGCAGCGCGCGAGACAGGCCCCGGGGTGGCTACACCTTC CASSARDRPRGGYTF
TRBJ2-2 TRBV5-1 . . TGCGCCAGCAGCATTCAGGGAGACGAGGCCGGGGAGCTGTTTTTT CASSIQGDEAGELFF
TRBJ2-7 TRBV6-5 . once TGTGCCAGCAGCTATTCCGGGGAGATCTCCTACGAGCAGTACTTC CASSYSGEISYEQYF
TRBJ2-3 TRBV5-1 . . TGCGCCAGCAGCTTGGGCCAGGGCTTTAGCACAGATACGCAGTATTTT CASSLGQGFSTDTQYF
TRBJ1-4 TRBV6-5 . . TGTGCCAGCAGGAAGAGGGCTAATGAAAAACTGTTTTTT CASRKRANEKLFF
TRBJ1-4 TRBV9 TRBD1 once TGTGCCAGCAGCGTAGAAGGAGGGACAGCCCTGTTTTTT CASSVEGGTALFF
TRBJ1-2 TRBV18 . . TGTGCCAGCTCACCACCGGGGAGGTCCGATGGCTACACCTTC CASSPPGRSDGYTF
TRBJ1-1 TRBV5-1 TRBD1 . TGCGCCAGCAGCAGGAGGACAGGTATGAACACTGAAGCTTTCTTT CASSRRTGMNTEAFF
TRBJ1-6 TRBV19 . . TGTGCCAGTAGTATATTGGGGGGGGATTCACCCCTCCACTTT CASSILGGDSPLHF